The clone carrying this T cell receptor (beta chain) was seen only a few times. The authors reverse transcribed all of the isolated RNA, so sequencing captured expressed TCRB transcripts. Some clones are missing from TCRdb's copy, which holds only in-frame ones; the method was immunoSEQ multiplex PCR. Of under 900,000 clones listed, 17% are singletons. This entry is derived from a study of beta chain features in type 1 diabetes. The clonotype originates from a young woman in good health. Sequencing was carried out using naive CD4+ T cells from blood.

In nucleotides, the CDR3 is TGTGCCACCAGCAGAGATGAGGGGGGGAACACAGATACGCAGTATTTT. Protein sequence: CATSRDEGGNTDTQYF. The chain uses TRBV15 and TRBJ2-3, with D possibly TRBD2 on 7 matching bases. Trimming removed 0 bases from V and 2 bases from J, with 12 bases in between. Per germline, CDR1 LNHNV and CDR2 YYDKDF (reference sequence). The CDR3 extends over 16 amino acids.